The source of this T cell receptor (beta chain) is a study of regulatory T cells in long-lasting Graves disease (dated by TCRdb to about 2021). Turning to the overall study: Persistent Graves' disease was defined as antithyroid drug treatment for over 5 years with persistently positive TSH receptor autoantibodies. Persistent Graves' disease patients were compared with newly diagnosed Graves' disease patients by peripheral blood TCR sequencing and RNA sequencing. The study was conducted in China and was registered as a clinical trial. A total of 33 samples underwent TCR sequencing, from about 13 patients with persistent Graves' disease and some 20 patients with newly diagnosed Graves' disease. Persistent Graves' disease patients in the clinical cohort had taken antithyroid drugs for roughly 10 years on average.

For this clonotype: It has no known antigen specificity. The junction departs from the called germline gene at one end, perhaps through a read error.

This specimen's time point label, per the study, means: persistent/refractory GD, antithyroid drugs over 5 years with positive TRAb. For both TCR sequencing and RNA sequencing, RNA was extracted from PBMCs using TRIzol. Graves' disease was diagnosed according to American Thyroid Association guidelines. The patients came from an endocrinology department in Xi'an, China. Each patient gave 8.5 to 9.5 milliliters of peripheral blood, collected in an EDTA anticoagulant tube. Ficoll Paque Plus density gradient separation was used to isolate PBMCs, and no further T cell sorting was performed. An Agilent 2100 Bioanalyzer and agarose gel were used to assess RNA quality, and a NanoDrop 2000 was used to measure RNA concentration. What the work shows at the level of the full study, not this receptor alone: Persistent Graves' disease patients showed lower TCR Shannon entropy and fewer highly expanded clones than newly diagnosed patients, suggesting clonal expansion. Preferential use of TRBV28, TRBJ1-2 and TRBJ2-5 was observed in persistent disease, whereas TRBV20-1 and TRBJ2-1 were favored in newly diagnosed disease. The study examined only peripheral blood because the primary lesion, thyroid tissue, could not be accessed. Persistent patients shared more public clonotypes among themselves (around 3,000) than newly diagnosed patients did (approximately 900). The authors noted that the small sample size was a limitation that may lower accuracy. Sequencing and analysis were limited to the TCR beta chain.

The CDR3, from cysteine to phenylalanine, totals 16 residues. Only CDR3 DNA remains: 48 bases, in frame from the first base. Based on the germline V gene, the CDR1 and CDR2 sequences are SGHVS and FQNEAQ. Receptors were amplified or captured by multiplex PCR. The sequencer was an Illumina HiSeq 4000. TCR beta libraries were built with iRepertoire HTBI primers and Arm-PCR amplification of CDR3 regions. PCR products were gel purified before sequencing. Turning to the authors' computational methods: A total of fewer than 65 TRBV and 14 TRBJ segments were identified across samples and were used for gene usage analysis of CDR3 amino acid clonotypes. COPE and FqMerger were used to merge filtered high-quality paired reads into contigs. BLAST was used to align contigs to IMGT TRBV, TRBD and TRBJ reference genes, and CDR3 was defined according to IMGT. Any clonotype with a frequency above 0.1% was classified as a highly expanded clone. Shannon entropy served as the measure of repertoire diversity, while the Gini coefficient captured V-J evenness. Clonotypes shared by more than one individual were considered public. TCRdb trimmed public reads at Q25 via fastp, called clones via MiXCR and kept in-frame beta chains. CDR3 protein sequences are deduplicated, and each keeps its most common genes and DNA. The V and J calls reflect TCRdb's pipeline rather than the authors' work. This sample has approximately 380,000 distinct CDR3 sequences in its table, and less than 25% of those were observed once. Roughly 20% of the sample is in the top ten clones.

The sequenced sample was peripheral blood mononuclear cells (PBMCs), obtained when the disease was refractory, from a patient treated with antithyroid drugs. This clonotype was sampled from a female donor with Graves disease. This receptor chain uses TRBV7-8 and TRBJ2-3; 9 bases in the junction line up with TRBD1. CDR3 loop: CASRLGQGPSTDTQYF. The nucleotide sequence reads as follows: TGCGCCAGCAGGCTTGGACAGGGGCCGAGCACAGATACGCAGTATTTT. Reference TRBV7-8 and TRBJ2-3 proteins supply the regions before and after the CDR3; the full variable domain is: GAGVSQSPRYKVAKRGQDVALRCDPISGHVSLFWYQQALGQGPEFLTYFQNEAQLDKSGLPSDRFFAERPEGSVSTLKIQRTQQEDSAVYLCASRLGQGPSTDTQYFGPGTRLTVL.